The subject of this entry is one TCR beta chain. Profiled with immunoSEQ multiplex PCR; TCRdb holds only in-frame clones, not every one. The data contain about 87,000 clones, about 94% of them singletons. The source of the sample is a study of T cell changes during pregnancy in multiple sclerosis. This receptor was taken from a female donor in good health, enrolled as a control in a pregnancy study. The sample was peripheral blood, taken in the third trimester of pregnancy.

The DNA of the CDR3 is TGTGCCAGCAGTGGGGGGTTCATAGCCGGGAGGTACACAGATACGCAGTATTTT. It codes for CASSGGFIAGRYTDTQYF. This chain joins TRBV6-1 and TRBJ2-3; 7 nucleotides line up with TRBD2. The germline V gene encodes CDR1 MNHNS and CDR2 SASEGT. The CDR3 is 18 amino acids. The trim removed 4 bases at V and 2 bases at J, leaving 15 bases unmatched.